The rows below give T cell receptor beta chains drawn from one sample of a study of untreated major depressive disorder. Only in-frame clones appear in the TCRdb table, and some are missing; sequencing was by immunoSEQ multiplex PCR. Among approximately 13,000 clones listed, 80% to 95% were seen once. The sequenced material came from CD4+ T cells from PBMCs. The receptors shown here come from a woman aged 25 to 39 with major depressive disorder. CDR3s include the opening cysteine and the closing phenylalanine or tryptophan. The D gene is left open where the match is weak. Rows may omit the clone size; those that give it use once, few, many or a size class.

j_call | clone_size | d_call | v_call | cdr3_nt | cdr3_aa
TRBJ2-1 | . | TRBD1 | TRBV6-6 | TGTGCCAGCAGACCAGGAGACAGGGTCGATGAGCAGTTCTTC | CASRPGDRVDEQFF
TRBJ2-2 | once | TRBD2 | TRBV5-1 | TGCGCCAGCAGCTTGGACCGACTAGCAGCCCTCCGTGGTACCGGGGAGCTGTTTTTT | CASSLDRLAALRGTGELFF
TRBJ2-7 | . | TRBD1 | TRBV29-1 | TGCAGCGCCGGGACAGCAACCTACGAGCAGTACTTC | CSAGTATYEQYF
TRBJ1-4 | . | . | TRBV11-2 | TGTGCCAGCAGCCTCGGGACTGATGAAAAACTGTTTTTT | CASSLGTDEKLFF
TRBJ2-3 | once | TRBD2 | TRBV4-2 | TGTGCCAGCAGCCAGGGGACTAGAGACACAGATACGCAGTATTTT | CASSQGTRDTDTQYF
TRBJ2-5 | . | . | TRBV11-1 | TGTGCCAGCAGCAAAACCCCGTACCAAGAGACCCAGTACTTC | CASSKTPYQETQYF
TRBJ2-7 | . | . | TRBV19 | TGTGCCAGTAGTACTGGGATCCACGAGCAGTACTTC | CASSTGIHEQYF
TRBJ2-1 | . | . | TRBV7-9 | TGTGCCAGCAGCCCCCTGCGGCGGGTGGATGAGCAGTTCTTC | CASSPLRRVDEQFF
TRBJ2-7 | . | TRBD1 | TRBV6-1 | TGTGCCAGCAGGGACAGGGGGCGCACGTTAGGGCAGTACTTC | CASRDRGRTLGQYF
TRBJ2-3 | . | . | TRBV4-3 | TGCGCCAGCAGCCTCTACTTCGGGGCAGATACGCAGTATTTT | CASSLYFGADTQYF
TRBJ2-7 | . | . | TRBV6-1 | TGTGCCAGCAGTGAGGGCGGGGCCTACGAGCAGTACTTC | CASSEGGAYEQYF
TRBJ2-7 | . | . | TRBV5-4 | TGTGCCAGCAGCCGCGGACAGACCTACGAGCAGTACTTC | CASSRGQTYEQYF
TRBJ2-3 | . | . | TRBV30 | TGTGCCTTCGCTATGCGGAGTCAGGTAGATACGCAGTATTTT | CAFAMRSQVDTQYF
TRBJ1-1 | . | . | TRBV5-1 | TGCGCCAGCAGCGCGGTCCTGAACACTGAAGCTTTCTTT | CASSAVLNTEAFF
TRBJ2-1 | . | TRBD2 | TRBV2 | TGTGCCAGCAGTGACGGAGCGGGAGGCCAGGGTGAGCAGTTCTTC | CASSDGAGGQGEQFF
TRBJ2-3 | . | TRBD2 | TRBV9 | TGTGCCAGCAGCGCCAGGACTAGCGCGTACACAGATACGCAGTATTTT | CASSARTSAYTDTQYF
TRBJ1-1 | . | . | TRBV7-8 | TGTGCCAGCAGCTTGCTCGCCGCGGGGGCGGTTTCTGAAGCTTTCTTT | CASSLLAAGAVSEAFF
TRBJ2-2 | . | . | TRBV2 | TGTGCCAGCAGTAGGACTATCGGGGAGCTGTTTTTT | CASSRTIGELFF
TRBJ1-3 | . | . | TRBV9 | TGTGCCAGCAGCGTAAGGGGAGGAAACACCATATATTTT | CASSVRGGNTIYF
TRBJ1-4 | . | . | TRBV9 | TGTGCCAGCAGCGTAGCTGTGGGGCAAGGTGAAAAACTGTTTTTT | CASSVAVGQGEKLFF
TRBJ2-7 | . | . | TRBV14 | TGTGCCAGCAGCCAAGTAATGGCGGCCTTCTCCTACGAGCAGTACTTC | CASSQVMAAFSYEQYF
TRBJ1-2 | . | TRBD1 | TRBV15 | TGTGCCACCAGCAGGACAGGGGGAGGGTATGGCTACACCTTC | CATSRTGGGYGYTF
TRBJ1-1 | . | . | TRBV30 | TGTGCCTGGAGCCACCTTTTTTCAGGAATCAACACTGAAGCTTTCTTT | CAWSHLFSGINTEAFF
TRBJ2-1 | . | . | TRBV11-2 | TGTGCCAGCAGCTTTAGGCGGGGGACAGGCAATGAGCAGTTCTTC | CASSFRRGTGNEQFF
TRBJ2-4 | . | TRBD1 | TRBV29-1 | TGCAGCGTTGCCAAATCCGGGACAGGGGCAAACATTCAGTACTTC | CSVAKSGTGANIQYF
TRBJ2-3 | . | TRBD2 | TRBV7-3 | TGTGCCAGCAGCGACGGGACTAGTGCAGATACGCAGTATTTT | CASSDGTSADTQYF